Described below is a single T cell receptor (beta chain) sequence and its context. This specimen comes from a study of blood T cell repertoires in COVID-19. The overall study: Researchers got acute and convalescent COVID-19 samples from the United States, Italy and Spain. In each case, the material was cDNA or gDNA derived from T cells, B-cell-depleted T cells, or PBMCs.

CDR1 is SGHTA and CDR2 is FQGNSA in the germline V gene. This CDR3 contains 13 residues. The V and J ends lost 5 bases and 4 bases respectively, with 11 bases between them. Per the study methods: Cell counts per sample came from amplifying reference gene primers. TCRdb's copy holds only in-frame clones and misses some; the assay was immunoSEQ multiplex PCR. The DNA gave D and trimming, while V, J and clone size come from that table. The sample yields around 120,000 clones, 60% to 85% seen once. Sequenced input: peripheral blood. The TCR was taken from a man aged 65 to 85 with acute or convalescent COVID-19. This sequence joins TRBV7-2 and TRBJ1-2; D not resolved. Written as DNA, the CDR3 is TGTGCCAGCAGCCCCACCGGGTCCTATGGCTACACCTTC. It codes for CASSPTGSYGYTF.